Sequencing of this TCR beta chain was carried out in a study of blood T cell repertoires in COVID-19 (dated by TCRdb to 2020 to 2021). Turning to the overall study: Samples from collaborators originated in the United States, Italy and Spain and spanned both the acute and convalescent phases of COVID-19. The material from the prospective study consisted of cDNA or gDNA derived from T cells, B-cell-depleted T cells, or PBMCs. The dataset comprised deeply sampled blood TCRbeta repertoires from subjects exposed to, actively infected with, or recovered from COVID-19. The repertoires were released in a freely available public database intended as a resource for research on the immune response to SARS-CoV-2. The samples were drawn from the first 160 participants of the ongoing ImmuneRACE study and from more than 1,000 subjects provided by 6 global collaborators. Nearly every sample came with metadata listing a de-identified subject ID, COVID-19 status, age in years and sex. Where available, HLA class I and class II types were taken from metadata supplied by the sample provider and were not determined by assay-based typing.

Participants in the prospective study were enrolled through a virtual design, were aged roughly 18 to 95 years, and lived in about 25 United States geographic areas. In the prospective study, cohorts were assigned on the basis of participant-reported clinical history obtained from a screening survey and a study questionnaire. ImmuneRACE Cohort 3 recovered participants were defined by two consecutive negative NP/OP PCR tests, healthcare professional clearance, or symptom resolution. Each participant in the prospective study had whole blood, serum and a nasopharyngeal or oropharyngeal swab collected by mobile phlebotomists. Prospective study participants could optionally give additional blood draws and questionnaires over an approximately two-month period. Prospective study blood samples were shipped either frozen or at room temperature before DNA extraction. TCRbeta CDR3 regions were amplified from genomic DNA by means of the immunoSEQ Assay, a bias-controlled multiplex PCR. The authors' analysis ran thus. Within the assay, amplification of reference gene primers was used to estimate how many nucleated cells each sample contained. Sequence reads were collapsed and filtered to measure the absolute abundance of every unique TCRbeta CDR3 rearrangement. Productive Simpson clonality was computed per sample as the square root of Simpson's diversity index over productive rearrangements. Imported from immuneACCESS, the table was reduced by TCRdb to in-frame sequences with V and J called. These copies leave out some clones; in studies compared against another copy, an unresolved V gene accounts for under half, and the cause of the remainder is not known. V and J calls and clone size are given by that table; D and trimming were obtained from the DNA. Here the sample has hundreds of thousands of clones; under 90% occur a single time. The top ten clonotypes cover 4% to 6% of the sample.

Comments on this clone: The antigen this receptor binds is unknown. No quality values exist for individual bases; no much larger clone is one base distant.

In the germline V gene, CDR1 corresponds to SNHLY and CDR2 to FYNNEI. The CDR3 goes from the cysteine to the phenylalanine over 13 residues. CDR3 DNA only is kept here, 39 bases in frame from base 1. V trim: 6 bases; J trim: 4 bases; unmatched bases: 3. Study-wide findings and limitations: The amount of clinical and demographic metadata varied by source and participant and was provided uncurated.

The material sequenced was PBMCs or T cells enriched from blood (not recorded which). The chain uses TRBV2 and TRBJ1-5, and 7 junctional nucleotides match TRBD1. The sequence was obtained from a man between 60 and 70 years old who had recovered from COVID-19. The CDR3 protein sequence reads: CASRGTENQPQHF. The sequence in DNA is TGTGCCAGCAGAGGGACAGAAAATCAGCCCCAGCATTTT.